One and the same sample provided the 12 T cell receptor beta chains below, sequenced in a study of OX40 agonist ivuxolimab in advanced cancers. Only in-frame clones appear in the TCRdb table, and some are missing; sequencing was by immunoSEQ multiplex PCR. The profile covers 100,000 or so clones, with less than 95% appearing a single time and less than 0.2% taken by the ten largest. Specimen: CD4+ or CD8+ T cells sorted from blood, collected in a trial of the OX40 agonist ivuxolimab. The receptors come from an adult with an advanced solid tumor such as melanoma, head and neck, liver or kidney cancer.

The chain links TRBV2 to TRBJ1-1; TRBD1 agrees at 7 bases. Looked up from germline, CDR1 is SNHLY and CDR2 is FYNNEI. The CDR3 runs to 12 residues. The J segment lost 13 bases and the V segment lost 6 bases, leaving 11 bases of the junction unmatched. DNA of the CDR3: TGTGCCAGCAGCGATCGGGACAGCTATGGTTTCTTT. Translated: CASSDRDSYGFF.

The rearrangement uses TRBV18 and TRBJ2-5, with 7 positions matching TRBD1. This CDR3 comprises 14 residues. V lost 3 bases and J lost 5; bases outside the gene matches: 6. Germline CDR1 KGHSH, CDR2 LQKENI. The CDR3 protein is CASSPPGTAETQYF. The CDR3 DNA reads TGTGCCAGCTCACCGCCCGGGACAGCGGAGACCCAGTACTTC.

The count of this clone is one. The chain uses TRBV7-9 and TRBJ1-1; 10 bases align to TRBD1. Germline V gene lookup returns CDR1 SEHNR and CDR2 FQNEAQ (reference sequence). Unmatched junction bases numbered 4, after V lost 4 bases and J lost 5 bases. CDR3 size: 14 residues. The CDR3 sequence: CASSSPDRGTEAFF. The CDR3 nucleotides read TGTGCCAGCAGCTCCCCGGACAGGGGGACTGAAGCTTTCTTT.

The V call is TRBV13, the J call TRBJ1-4; 9 nucleotides line up with TRBD1. The ends lost 6 bases at V and 6 bases at J; junction bases unmatched: 5. CDR3 length: 14 residues. Germline-derived CDR1 and CDR2 are PRHDT and FYEKMQ (reference sequence). CDR3 protein: CASSFRQGDEKLFF. The DNA for the CDR3 is TGTGCCAGCAGTTTCCGACAGGGGGATGAAAAACTGTTTTTT.

This chain connects TRBV5-1 to TRBJ2-1, with 9 bases aligning to TRBD1. Per germline, CDR1 SGHRS and CDR2 YFSETQ. The CDR3 length is 16 residues. With V trimmed by 0 bases and J by 4 bases, 5 bases remained unmatched. Here the CDR3 DNA reads TGCGCCAGCAGCTTGGAAGGGACAGGGACGTACAATGAGCAGTTCTTC. Its translation is CASSLEGTGTYNEQFF.

V is TRBV27 and J is TRBJ1-2, with 9 nucleotides matching TRBD1. Germline assignment: CDR1 MNHEY and CDR2 SMNVEV (reference sequence). The CDR3 is 16 residues long. The V segment lost 4 bases and the J segment 4 bases; nucleotides outside the gene matches: 10. Here the CDR3 DNA reads TGTGCCAGCAGTTCCGCCCCGGGACAGGGCGGCTATGGCTACACCTTC. Its translation is CASSSAPGQGGYGYTF.

The rearrangement uses TRBV9 and TRBJ1-1, with D perhaps TRBD1 (5 bases). The germline gives CDR1 SGDLS, CDR2 YYNGEE. With 4 bases removed from V and 0 bases from J, the gap between germline ends came to 25 bases. The CDR3 is 19 amino acids. CDR3 residues: CASSSPRAARGGMNTEAFF. CDR3 sequence (DNA): TGTGCCAGCAGCTCCCCAAGGGCCGCCCGGGGGGGGATGAACACTGAAGCTTTCTTT. The full variable domain, in which reference TRBV9 and TRBJ1-1 provide the parts outside the CDR3, is DSGVTQTPKHLITATGQRVTLRCSPRSGDLSVYWYQQSLDQGLQFLIQYYNGEERAKGNILERFSAQQFPDLHSELNLSSLELGDSALYFCASSSPRAARGGMNTEAFFGQGTRLTVV.

The chain links TRBV6-5 to TRBJ1-2, with D possibly being TRBD1 (6 bases). Trimming shortened V by 6 bases and J by 2 bases, and 16 bases separated the two germline ends. CDR3 length equals 15 residues. Germline loops: CDR1 MNHEY, CDR2 SVGAGI. The CDR3 DNA follows: TGTGCCAGCAGCTACCGGCGGACAGACAACTATGGCTACACCTTC. Amino acid sequence: CASSYRRTDNYGYTF.

The chain recombines TRBV7-3 with TRBJ1-1; the match to TRBD1 covers 8 bases. The germline V gene has CDR1 SGHTA and CDR2 FQGTGA. J was trimmed by 4 bases and V by 5 bases; bases with no gene match: 3. This CDR3 has 13 residues. The CDR3 DNA reads as TGTGCCAGCAGCAACAGGGGGGGCACTGAAGCTTTCTTT. Amino acid sequence: CASSNRGGTEAFF.

CDR3 DNA sequence: TGTGCCAGTAGTACGGGAGAGTGGGGTGAGCAGTACTTC. Encoded protein: CASSTGEWGEQYF. The rearrangement uses TRBV19 and TRBJ2-7; D possibly corresponds to TRBD2 (6 bases). The CDR3 is made up of 13 amino acids. The V gene lost 4 bases and the J gene lost 7 bases, with 14 bases spanning the gap. CDR1 and CDR2 from the germline V gene are LNHDA and SQIVND (reference sequence).

This clone has just one count. The chain joins TRBV14 to TRBJ2-7; the D is unclear. V gave up 7 bases and J gave up 0 bases, with 13 bases separating them. CDR1 SGHDN and CDR2 FVKESK come from the germline V gene. The CDR3 runs 14 residues. CDR3 coding DNA: TGTGCCAGCAACAACGTAGGGTTCTCCTACGAGCAGTACTTC. Protein sequence: CASNNVGFSYEQYF.

The chain combines TRBV9 with TRBJ1-6, with unresolved D. CDR1 and CDR2 from the germline V gene are SGDLS and YYNGEE. Trimming took 9 bases from V and 5 from J, leaving 12 bases between them. There are 13 residues in the CDR3. In DNA, the CDR3 is TGTGCCACCGCATACGGGCATAATTCACCCCTCCACTTT. It codes for CATAYGHNSPLHF.